The rows below give T cell receptor beta chains drawn from one sample of a study of blood T cells in healthy people across ages. TCRdb re-called the 5' RACE reads through MiXCR, storing one row per CDR3 protein. This sample has hundreds of thousands of distinct CDR3 sequences, with roughly 64% found just once. Source material: blood. These receptors originate from a man aged 25 to 40 in good health. The CDR3 runs from the conserved cysteine through the conserved F or W. Fields, in order: clone size, D gene, V gene, J gene, CDR3 protein, CDR3 DNA. The D gene is left open where the match is weak. Clone sizes are given selectively: once, few, many, or a class where the clone is expanded.

>NA|NA|TRBV11-2|TRBJ2-7
CASLGFEDEQYF
TGTGCCAGCCTGGGGTTTGAGGACGAGCAGTACTTC
>NA|NA|TRBV28|TRBJ2-7
CASSFSAAAYEQYF
TGTGCCAGCAGTTTTTCCGCGGCGGCCTACGAGCAGTACTTC
>NA|TRBD1|TRBV5-5|TRBJ2-7
CASIPLQGGEQYF
TGTGCCAGCATCCCCTTACAGGGGGGCGAGCAGTACTTC
>NA|NA|TRBV11-2|TRBJ2-3
CASSPGTPTLGTDTQYF
TGTGCCAGCAGCCCGGGGACCCCGACGTTGGGGACAGATACGCAGTATTTT
>NA|NA|TRBV2|TRBJ1-5
CASSPKEGPNQPQHF
TGTGCCAGCAGCCCGAAGGAGGGTCCCAATCAGCCCCAGCATTTT
>NA|NA|TRBV4-2|TRBJ2-1
CASSPRGHQGFGEQFF
TGTGCCAGCAGCCCGAGGGGCCATCAGGGATTCGGTGAGCAGTTCTTC
>NA|NA|TRBV7-2|TRBJ1-2
CANRGDVGGYTF
TGTGCCAATAGGGGGGACGTCGGAGGCTACACCTTC
>few|TRBD1|TRBV28|TRBJ2-3
CASFDQRGTGGTDTQYF
TGTGCCAGCTTCGATCAAAGGGGAACAGGGGGCACAGATACGCAGTATTTT
>few|NA|TRBV7-2|TRBJ2-7
CASSLLPRYEQYF
TGTGCCAGCAGTTTACTACCCAGGTACGAGCAGTACTTC
>NA|NA|TRBV5-1|TRBJ2-3
CASSSPGHSTDTRYF
TGCGCCAGCAGTTCACCGGGACATAGCACAGATACGCGGTATTTT
>NA|NA|TRBV7-2|TRBJ2-4
CASKNVAKNIQYF
TGTGCCAGCAAAAACGTAGCCAAAAACATTCAGTACTTC
>NA|NA|TRBV6-5|TRBJ2-5
CASSYWGDEETQYF
TGTGCCAGCAGTTACTGGGGGGACGAGGAGACCCAGTACTTC
>NA|NA|TRBV6-1|TRBJ1-1
CASIRPYTEAFF
TGTGCCAGCATCCGACCGTACACTGAAGCTTTCTTT
>once|NA|TRBV21-1|TRBJ2-1
CASPPGEQFF
TGTGCCAGCCCTCCGGGTGAGCAGTTCTTC
>few|NA|TRBV27|TRBJ1-2
CASGSPGGGHQYGYTF
TGTGCCAGCGGATCCCCTGGGGGGGGCCACCAATATGGCTACACCTTC
>few|NA|TRBV7-2|TRBJ2-4
CASSSLDIQYF
TGTGCCAGCAGCTCACTGGACATTCAGTACTTC